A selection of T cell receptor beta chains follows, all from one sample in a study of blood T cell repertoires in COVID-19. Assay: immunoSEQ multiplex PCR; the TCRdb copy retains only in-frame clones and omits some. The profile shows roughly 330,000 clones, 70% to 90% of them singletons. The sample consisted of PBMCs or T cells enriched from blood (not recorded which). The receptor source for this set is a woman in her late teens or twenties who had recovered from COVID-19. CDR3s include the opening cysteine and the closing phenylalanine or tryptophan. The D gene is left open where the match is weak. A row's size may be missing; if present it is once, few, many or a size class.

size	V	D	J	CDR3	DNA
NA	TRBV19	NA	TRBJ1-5	CASSMVGGYNQPQHF	TGTGCCAGTAGTATGGTCGGCGGCTACAATCAGCCCCAGCATTTT
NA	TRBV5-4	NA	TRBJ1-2	CASSQGGGEGDGYTF	TGTGCCAGCAGCCAGGGAGGAGGGGAGGGGGATGGCTACACCTTC
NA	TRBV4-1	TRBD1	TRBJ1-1	CASNPGQGRGNTEAFF	TGCGCCAGCAACCCTGGACAGGGCAGGGGGAACACTGAAGCTTTCTTT
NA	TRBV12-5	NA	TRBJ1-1	CASGPPAGTEAFF	TGTGCTAGTGGTCCGCCCGCCGGGACTGAAGCTTTCTTT
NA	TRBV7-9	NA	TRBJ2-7	CASSLAGGYEQYF	TGTGCCAGCAGCTTAGCGGGAGGCTACGAGCAGTACTTC
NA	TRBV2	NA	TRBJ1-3	CASSFETGISGNTIYF	TGTGCCAGCAGTTTCGAAACAGGGATCTCTGGAAACACCATATATTTT
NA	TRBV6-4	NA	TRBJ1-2	CASSGGTNYGYTF	TGTGCCAGCAGTGGGGGCACTAACTATGGCTACACCTTC
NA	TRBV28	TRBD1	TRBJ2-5	CASTTVTGGLETQYF	TGTGCCAGCACCACGGTTACAGGGGGCCTGGAGACCCAGTACTTC
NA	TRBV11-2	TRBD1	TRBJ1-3	CASSSNRGPRSGNTIYF	TGTGCCAGCAGCTCGAACAGGGGGCCTCGCTCTGGAAACACCATATATTTT
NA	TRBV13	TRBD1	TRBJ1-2	CASSGLSRTGNYGYTF	TGTGCCAGCAGCGGACTTTCCCGGACAGGCAACTATGGCTACACCTTC
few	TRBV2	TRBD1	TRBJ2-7	CASSVGDRGREQYF	TGTGCCAGCAGTGTGGGGGACAGGGGTCGGGAGCAGTACTTC
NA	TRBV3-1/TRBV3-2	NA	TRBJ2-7	CASSRQGTSYEQYF	TGTGCCAGCAGCCGCCAAGGGACATCCTACGAGCAGTACTTC
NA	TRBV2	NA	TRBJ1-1	CASSDLRGSNTEAFF	TGTGCCAGCAGTGATCTCCGGGGGTCGAACACTGAAGCTTTCTTT
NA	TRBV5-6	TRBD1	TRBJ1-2	CASSQYRGGSYGYTF	TGTGCCAGCAGCCAATACCGAGGGGGCAGCTATGGCTACACCTTC
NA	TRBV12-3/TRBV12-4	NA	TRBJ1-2	CASNRFYGYTF	TGTGCCAGCAACCGGTTCTATGGCTACACCTTC
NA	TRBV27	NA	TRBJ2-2	CASSPSNTGELFF	TGTGCCAGCAGTCCCTCGAACACCGGGGAGCTGTTTTTT
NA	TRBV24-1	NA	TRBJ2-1	CATSLGGYNEQFF	TGTGCCACCAGTTTAGGGGGCTACAATGAGCAGTTCTTC
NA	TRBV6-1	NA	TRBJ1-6	CASSGPSPVPYSPLHF	TGTGCCAGCAGTGGCCCTTCCCCAGTGCCCTATTCACCCCTCCACTTT
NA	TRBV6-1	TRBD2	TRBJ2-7	CASSERAGGPGEQYF	TGTGCCAGCAGTGAAAGAGCGGGAGGGCCCGGCGAGCAGTACTTC
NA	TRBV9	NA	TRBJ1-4	CASSVGADFNEKLFF	TGTGCCAGCAGCGTAGGAGCGGATTTTAATGAAAAACTGTTTTTT
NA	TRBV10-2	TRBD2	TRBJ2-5	CASSESEWRGGETQYF	TGCGCCAGCAGTGAGTCCGAATGGCGGGGGGGAGAGACCCAGTACTTC
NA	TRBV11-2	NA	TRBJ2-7	CASSLSPGRGTYEQYF	TGTGCCAGCAGCTTATCACCGGGCAGGGGCACCTACGAGCAGTACTTC
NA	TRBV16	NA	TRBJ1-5	CASSQFQNQPQHF	TGTGCCAGCAGCCAATTCCAAAATCAGCCCCAGCATTTT
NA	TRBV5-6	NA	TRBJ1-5	CASSLSFGLAGPQHF	TGTGCCAGCAGCTTGAGTTTTGGTCTAGCGGGGCCCCAGCATTTT
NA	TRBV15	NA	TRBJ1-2	CATSREPTGEYGYTF	TGTGCCACCAGCAGAGAGCCTACAGGAGAATATGGCTACACCTTC
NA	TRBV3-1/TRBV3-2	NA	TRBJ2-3	CASNRGTDTQYF	TGTGCCAGCAACCGGGGCACAGATACGCAGTATTTT
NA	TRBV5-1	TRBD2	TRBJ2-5	CASSWGGGPQETQYF	TGCGCCAGCAGCTGGGGCGGGGGTCCCCAAGAGACCCAGTACTTC
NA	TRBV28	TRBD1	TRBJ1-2	CGGDRAVGYTF	TGTGGGGGGGACAGGGCGGTTGGCTACACCTTC
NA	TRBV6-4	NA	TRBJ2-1	CASSDSTGISYNEQFF	TGTGCCAGCAGTGACTCCACAGGTATCTCCTACAATGAGCAGTTCTTC
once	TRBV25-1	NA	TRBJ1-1	CASSEYPGTISEAFF	TGTGCCAGCAGTGAATATCCGGGAACGATCTCTGAAGCTTTCTTT
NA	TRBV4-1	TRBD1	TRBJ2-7	CASSPRTGGTYEQYF	TGCGCCAGCAGCCCCCGGACAGGGGGAACCTACGAGCAGTACTTC
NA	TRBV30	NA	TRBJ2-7	CAWSGRLPSYEQYF	TGTGCCTGGAGCGGCAGGCTACCCTCCTACGAGCAGTACTTC
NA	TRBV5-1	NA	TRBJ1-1	CASSTGGSVDFF	TGCGCCAGCAGTACTGGCGGCAGTGTGGATTTCTTT
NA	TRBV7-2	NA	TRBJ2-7	CASSFYPGSRDEQYF	TGTGCCAGCAGCTTCTATCCCGGGAGTCGAGACGAGCAGTACTTC
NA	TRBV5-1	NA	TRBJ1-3	CASSTDSDSGNTIYF	TGCGCCAGCAGCACGGACTCCGACTCTGGAAACACCATATATTTT
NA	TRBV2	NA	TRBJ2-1	CASDTPGGDRVPHNEQFF	TGTGCCAGCGATACACCCGGGGGGGACAGGGTTCCCCACAATGAGCAGTTCTTC
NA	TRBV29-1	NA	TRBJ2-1	CSAKGAGPYNEQFF	TGCAGCGCCAAAGGGGCAGGACCATACAATGAGCAGTTCTTC
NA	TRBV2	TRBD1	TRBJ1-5	CASRRTGQSQPQHF	TGTGCCAGCAGGCGGACAGGGCAGAGCCAGCCCCAGCATTTT